A single TCR beta chain is shown here with its context. Its antigen target is currently unknown. No base qualities exist here, and no much larger clone lies one base off it. The cohort comprised fewer than 750 healthy bone marrow donors. Cohort members were all nominally healthy when sampled, although unrecorded immune exposures were likely present. The donor was CMV seronegative and was included in the group of around 320 seronegative cohort members. A peripheral blood sample was provided by each donor, and peripheral blood mononuclear cells were used for TCR beta sequencing. Genomic DNA extraction from the blood cell samples was performed with the Qiagen DNeasy Blood Extraction Kit. Library preparation used the immunoSEQ multiplex PCR assay. For the multiplex PCR, a mixture combining 60 forward primers for TCR Vbeta segments and 13 reverse primers for TCR Jbeta segments was used. Amplification of the CDR3 region of rearranged TCR beta genes was performed with a multiplex PCR assay on genomic DNA. Amplified TCR beta libraries were sequenced as 87-base-pair reads on the Illumina HiSeq System. The authors processed their data as follows. A later analysis counted approximately 76 million unique TCR beta chains across the 650 to 700 repertoires, and roughly 10 million of these chains were shared by at least two donors. Raw reads were error-corrected and collapsed into unique sequences by a nearest-neighbor algorithm in which closely related sequences were merged to remove PCR and sequencing errors. To assign V, D and J gene segments, CDR3 sequences were aligned to IMGT reference sequences. For a sequence to be retained, a match of at least six nucleotides to both a V gene segment and a J gene segment was required. A rearrangement counted as productive if the CDR3 had no stop codons and remained in frame with V and J, and every other rearrangement counted as non-productive. Following IMGT convention, CDR3 was defined as the stretch from the second conserved V-encoded cysteine to the conserved J-encoded phenylalanine. The earlier analysis of 550 to 650 of the donors excluded any sequence lacking an unambiguous match to a single V gene segment. An earlier analysis of 500 to 600 of the donors classified V segments as functional when productive rearrangements were above 56.7% and as segregating when the standard deviation between donors was above 5%. To diagnose cytomegalovirus status from the catalog of TCR beta chain sequences, a statistical classification framework was built. In a later analysis, TCR nucleotide sequences were compared against IMGT/GENE-DB human TR gene sequences so that V and J genes could be assigned. The TCRdist pipeline was used in a later analysis to assign CDR3 sequences and most-parsimonious VDJ recombination scenarios. A later analysis defined each TCR beta chain by its CDR3 amino acid sequence plus V-gene family, and excluded reads lacking a unique V-gene family. In a later analysis, several hundred highly shared, low-generation-probability nucleotide sequences were removed to address suspected cross-contamination and a sequencing artifact. In a later analysis, a clonal expansion index was calculated for each public chain from normalized within-repertoire ranks of inferred template counts. Generation probabilities in a later analysis came from a VDJ recombination model fitted to out-of-frame rearrangements, and those results were checked against IGoR. In a later analysis, hypergeometric tests were used to score TCR-TCR, TCR-HLA and TCR-CMV co-occurrence, with a repertoire-size bias correction applied to TCR pairs. In a later analysis, false discovery rates were estimated by permuting HLA or CMV assignments 20 times. In a later analysis, co-occurring TCRs were grouped using DBSCAN, and TCRdist sequence similarity was added for clustering within HLA-allele-positive subsets. Repertoires with fewer than 30,000 or more than 120,000 public chains, plus five repertoires with anomalous nucleotide sharing, were excluded from co-occurrence clustering. Imported from immuneACCESS, the table was reduced by TCRdb to in-frame sequences with V and J called. These copies leave out some clones; in studies compared against another copy, an unresolved V gene accounts for under half, and the cause of the remainder is not known. V, J and clone size derive from that table, while D and trimming were established from the DNA sequence. In all, the sample holds roughly 100,000 clones, and over 60% of those were seen once. The biggest ten clones account for 6% to 8.5% of the sample.

The data were taken from a study of cytomegalovirus exposure and HLA in healthy donors (dated by TCRdb to about 2017). About the full investigation: An earlier analysis of roughly 500 of the donors reported approximately 270 Gb of sequence data and 117 million unique TCR beta sequences from about 200 million T cells. About 310 gigabases of sequencing data and tens of millions of unique TCR sequences were included in an early release covering roughly 600 HLA-typed donors. The genetic ancestry cluster associated with self-reported Caucasian donors included approximately 85% of the 398 genotyped donors. The aim of the study was to test whether cataloging public T cell receptors could identify signatures of past pathogen exposure. The study used immunosequencing to profile the T cell repertoires of hundreds of subjects and linked those repertoires to cytomegalovirus serostatus. Besides the first cohort of roughly 700 subjects, a separate validation cohort made up of roughly 120 different subjects was used. The study combined high-throughput TCR immunosequencing, statistical association of individual TCRs with disease status, and machine learning to predict cytomegalovirus infection status. In a later analysis, previously published TCR beta repertoires from about 670 donors were re-analyzed and high-resolution HLA genotyping was added so that TCR occurrence patterns could be studied. Rather than using new phenotypic data, the later analysis identified candidate immune exposures from TCR beta sequences and from how often those sequences occurred across donors. In an earlier analysis of over 550 of the donors, high-throughput TCR beta sequencing was used to judge whether each TCR beta V gene segment behaved as functional or pseudogenic. Donor age, sex, ethnicity and CMV serostatus were compiled together with the repertoire data. A later genetic analysis took genome-wide SNP genotypes for about three fifths of the 666 donors and used that subset as a discovery cohort. Every discovery cohort repertoire had been produced on one sequencing platform. Class I and class II HLA loci were covered by the typing at four-digit resolution. The number of donors typed differed by locus, with roughly 620-630 for A, B, C, DRB1 and DQB1, around 520 for DQA1, about 610 for DPA1, and under 490 for DPB1. A few DR-DQ haplotypes were treated as single units for association and clustering because of strong linkage in the cohort. Among 350 to 400 genotyped donors of the cohort, an average of around 240,000 unique TCR beta nucleotide sequences were sequenced per donor, roughly a sixth of them non-productive.

The germline V gene yields SGHNT for CDR1 and YENEEA for CDR2. V lost 8 bases and J lost 2 bases, and the count of bases not matched to a germline gene is 2. From its cysteine to its phenylalanine, the CDR3 spans 13 amino acids. Only CDR3 DNA is held: 39 bases, read in frame from base 1. The full study reports these points: In a later analysis, most CMV-associated TCR beta chains were found to appear HLA-restricted, with HLA associations seemingly driven largely by CMV exposure. The 87-base-pair reads could not distinguish some IMGT-functional V segments, including TRBV6-2 and TRBV6-3, so those segments were excluded. The classifier was reported to diagnose cytomegalovirus status with high specificity and sensitivity in both the original cohort and the validation cohort. Correlated functional status among segregating V segments might reflect linkage disequilibrium, but an unknown experimental factor could not be ruled out. This cohort had only TCR beta chains sequenced, and the lack of alpha or paired-chain data limited which features could be detected. According to a later genetic analysis, donors in an Asian-associated ancestry cluster had fewer N-insertions in productive TCRs than the approximately 710-donor mean. Most TCR sequences were observed very rarely across donors, whereas some public TCRs were present in many individuals. The earlier analysis of some 540 of the donors excluded approximately 17 rarely observed V segments, including chromosome 9 orphons, because counts were too low. The only immune exposure information available for the cohort was CMV serostatus. HLA typing was unavailable for some donors at each locus, so association tests used only the typed subset. In a later analysis, HLA-associated TCR beta chains were found to be more clonally expanded and to have lower generation probabilities than equally common non-associated chains. Sequencing depth was assumed to be roughly uniform across donors in the presence/absence analyses, though that assumption may not hold. Strong co-occurrence of HLA alleles, especially DR and DQ, made assigning TCR associations to individual alleles difficult. A total of about 180 TCR beta chains were listed by the study as associated with cytomegalovirus. The authors suggested that the approach could potentially be extended to other disease states and immunological phenotypes. In an earlier analysis of roughly 560 of the donors, most TCR beta V segments were observed in productive rearrangements about 87% or about 30% of the time, broadly matching IMGT annotations. Several of the top co-occurrence clusters appeared to be linked to parvovirus B19, influenza, CMV and Epstein-Barr virus, according to a later analysis. An association between a missense DCLRE1C variant and V-gene and J-gene trimming of TCR beta chains was found in a later genetic analysis and replicated in an independent cohort. A later analysis found that TCR association rates varied across HLA loci, with DRB1 alleles showing the most associated TCRs and HLA-C alleles the fewest. A further reported finding was that TCR beta sequences accurately predicted the HLA-A and HLA-B alleles for most subjects in the first cohort. In vitro tests confirmed that a few of the cytomegalovirus-associated TCR beta chains recognize cytomegalovirus antigens. A cluster of highly shared sequence variants was judged likely to represent a technical artifact of the sequencing pipeline. A later analysis associated 16,951 TCR beta sequences with specific HLA alleles at a false discovery rate of 0.05.

The material sequenced was PBMCs. Recombination connected TRBV11-3 to TRBJ2-1, with 8 bases matching TRBD1. This TCR was sampled from a female donor in good health and CMV-seronegative. CDR3 region: CASSGQAYNEQFF. At the DNA level, the sequence is TGTGCCAGCTCGGGACAGGCCTACAATGAGCAGTTCTTC.